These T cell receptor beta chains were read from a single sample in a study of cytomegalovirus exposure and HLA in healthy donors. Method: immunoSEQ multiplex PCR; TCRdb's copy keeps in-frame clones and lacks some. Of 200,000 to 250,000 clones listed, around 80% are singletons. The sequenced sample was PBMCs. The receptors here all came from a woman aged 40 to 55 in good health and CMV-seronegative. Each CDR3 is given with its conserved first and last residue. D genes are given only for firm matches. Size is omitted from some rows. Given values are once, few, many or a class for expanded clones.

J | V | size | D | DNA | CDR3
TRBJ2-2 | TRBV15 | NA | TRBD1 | TGTGCCACCAGCAGTGACCGGACAGGGTTGACCGGGGAGCTGTTTTTT | CATSSDRTGLTGELFF
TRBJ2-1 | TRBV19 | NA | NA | TGTGCCAGTGGCAGGGGCCCCTACAATGAGCAGTTCTTC | CASGRGPYNEQFF
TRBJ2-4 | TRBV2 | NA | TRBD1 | TGTGCCACCGACAGGGGCGAGACCAAAAACATTCAGTACTTC | CATDRGETKNIQYF
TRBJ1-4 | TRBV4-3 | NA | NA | TGCGCCAGCAGCCAAGCAGGGAATTCGAATGAAAAACTGTTTTTT | CASSQAGNSNEKLFF
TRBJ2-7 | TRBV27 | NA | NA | TGTGCCAGCACGGGCGAGCAGTACTTC | CASTGEQYF
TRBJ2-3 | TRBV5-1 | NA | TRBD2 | TGCGCCAGCAGCTCTCCTGTAGCGGGGACCTATGGGGATACGCAGTATTTT | CASSSPVAGTYGDTQYF
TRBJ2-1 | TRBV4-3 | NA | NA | TGCGCCAGCAGCCAAGAAGGGACAAGCTACAATGAGCAGTTCTTC | CASSQEGTSYNEQFF
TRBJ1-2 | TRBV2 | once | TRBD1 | TGTGCCAGCATGGGACCTTTGGTCAGGGGGCTCGGCTACACCTTC | CASMGPLVRGLGYTF
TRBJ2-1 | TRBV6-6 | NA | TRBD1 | TGTGCCAGCAGCCGTCACGGGGACAGGGGGGATGAGCAGTTCTTC | CASSRHGDRGDEQFF
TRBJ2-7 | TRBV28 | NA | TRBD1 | TGTGCCAGCAGTTTCCAACCGGGACAGGCCTCTTACGAGCAGTACTTC | CASSFQPGQASYEQYF
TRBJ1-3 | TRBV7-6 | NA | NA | TGTGCCAGCAGCACCGTCTCCGGGGGAATTTCTGGAAACACCATATATTTT | CASSTVSGGISGNTIYF
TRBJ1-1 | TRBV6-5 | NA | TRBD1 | TGTGCCAGCAGCACGGACAGGCCCCTTCAGGCTTTCTTT | CASSTDRPLQAFF
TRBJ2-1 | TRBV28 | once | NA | TGTGCCAGCAGGGTCGGGGGAGGGAGGTTAAGACAGGATGAGCAGTTCTTC | CASRVGGGRLRQDEQFF
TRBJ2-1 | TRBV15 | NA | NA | TGTGCCACCAGCAGAGTTTTGGGAGCCTACAATGAGCAGTTCTTC | CATSRVLGAYNEQFF